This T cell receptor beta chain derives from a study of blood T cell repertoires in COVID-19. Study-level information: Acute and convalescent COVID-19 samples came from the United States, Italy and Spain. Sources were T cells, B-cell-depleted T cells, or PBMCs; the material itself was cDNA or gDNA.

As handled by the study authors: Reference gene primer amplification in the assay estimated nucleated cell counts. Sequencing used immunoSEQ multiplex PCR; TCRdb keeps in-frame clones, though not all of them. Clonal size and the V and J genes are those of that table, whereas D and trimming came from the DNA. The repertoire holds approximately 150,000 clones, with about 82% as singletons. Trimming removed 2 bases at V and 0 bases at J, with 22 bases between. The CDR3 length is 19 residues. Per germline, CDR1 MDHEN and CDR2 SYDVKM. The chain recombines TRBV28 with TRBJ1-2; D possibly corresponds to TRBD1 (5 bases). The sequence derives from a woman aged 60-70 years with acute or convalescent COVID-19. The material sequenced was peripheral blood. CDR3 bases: TGTGCCAGCAGTTTAATGGGGCAAGGCAGGTCCCCAGCTAACTATGGCTACACCTTC. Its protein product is CASSLMGQGRSPANYGYTF.